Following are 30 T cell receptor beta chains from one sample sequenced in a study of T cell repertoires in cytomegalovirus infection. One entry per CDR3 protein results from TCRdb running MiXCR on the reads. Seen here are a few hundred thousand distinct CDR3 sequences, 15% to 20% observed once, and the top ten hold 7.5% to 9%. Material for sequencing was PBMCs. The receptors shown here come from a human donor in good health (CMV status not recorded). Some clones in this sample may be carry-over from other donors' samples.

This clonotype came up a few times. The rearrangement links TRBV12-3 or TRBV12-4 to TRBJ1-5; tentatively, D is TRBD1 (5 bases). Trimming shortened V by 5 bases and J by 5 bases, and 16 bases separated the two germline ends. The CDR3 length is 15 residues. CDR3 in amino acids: CASSINQGMDQPQHF. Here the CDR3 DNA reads TGTGCCAGCAGTATCAATCAGGGTATGGATCAGCCCCAGCATTTT.

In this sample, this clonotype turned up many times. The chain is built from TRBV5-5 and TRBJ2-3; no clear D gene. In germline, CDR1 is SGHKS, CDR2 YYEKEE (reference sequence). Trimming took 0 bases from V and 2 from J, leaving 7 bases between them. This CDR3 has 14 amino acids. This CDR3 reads CASSLVGPTDTQYF. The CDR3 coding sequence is TGTGCCAGCAGCTTGGTTGGCCCCACAGATACGCAGTATTTT.

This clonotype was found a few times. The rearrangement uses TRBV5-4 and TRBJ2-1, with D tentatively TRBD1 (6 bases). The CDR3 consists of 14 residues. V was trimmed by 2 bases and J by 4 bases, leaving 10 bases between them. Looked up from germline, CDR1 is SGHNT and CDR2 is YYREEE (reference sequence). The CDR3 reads CASSFGTTYNEQFF. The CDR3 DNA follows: TGTGCCAGCAGCTTCGGGACAACTTACAATGAGCAGTTCTTC.

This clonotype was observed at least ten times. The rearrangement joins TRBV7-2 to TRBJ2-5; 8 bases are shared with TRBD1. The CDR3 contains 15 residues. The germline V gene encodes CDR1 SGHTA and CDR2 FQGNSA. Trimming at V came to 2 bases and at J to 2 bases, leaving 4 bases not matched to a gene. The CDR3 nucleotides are TGTGCCAGCAGCTTAAACAGGGGGAAGCAAGAGACCCAGTACTTC. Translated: CASSLNRGKQETQYF. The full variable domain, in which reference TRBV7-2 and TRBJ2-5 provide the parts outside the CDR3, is GAGVSQSPSNKVTEKGKDVELRCDPISGHTALYWYRQSLGQGLEFLIYFQGNSAPDKSGLPSDRFSAERTGGSVSTLTIQRTQQEDSAVYLCASSLNRGKQETQYFGPGTRLLVL.

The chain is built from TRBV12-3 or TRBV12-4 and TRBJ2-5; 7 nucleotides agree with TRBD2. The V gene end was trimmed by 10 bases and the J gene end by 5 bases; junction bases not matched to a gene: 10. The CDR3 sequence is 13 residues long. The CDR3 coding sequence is TGTGCCACCCTACTGGCGGGGGAGGAGACCCAGTACTTC. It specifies CATLLAGEETQYF.

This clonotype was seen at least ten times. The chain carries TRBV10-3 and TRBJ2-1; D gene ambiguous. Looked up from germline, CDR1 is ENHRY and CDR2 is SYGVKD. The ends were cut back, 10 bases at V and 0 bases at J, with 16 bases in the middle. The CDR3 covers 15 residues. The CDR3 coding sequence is TGTGCCACCCGAAAGGAGTCTCCCTCCTACAATGAGCAGTTCTTC. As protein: CATRKESPSYNEQFF.

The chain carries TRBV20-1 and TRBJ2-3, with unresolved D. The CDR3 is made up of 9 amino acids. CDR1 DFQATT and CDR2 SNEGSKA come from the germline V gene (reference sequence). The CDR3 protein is CRARDTQYF. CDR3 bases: TGCAGAGCAAGAGATACGCAGTATTTT.

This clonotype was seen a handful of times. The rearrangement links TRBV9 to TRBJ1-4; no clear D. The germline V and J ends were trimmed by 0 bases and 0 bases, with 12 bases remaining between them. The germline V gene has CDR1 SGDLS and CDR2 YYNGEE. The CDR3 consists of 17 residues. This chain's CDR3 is CASSVGAGRATNEKLFF. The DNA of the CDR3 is TGTGCCAGCAGCGTAGGGGCAGGAAGAGCAACTAATGAAAAACTGTTTTTT.

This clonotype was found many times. In DNA form, the CDR3 reads TGTGCCAGCAGCCAACAGGGAGGTGAAAAACTGTTTTTT. Translating it yields CASSQQGGEKLFF. The J gene is TRBJ1-4, the V gene TRBV12-3 or TRBV12-4, with D maybe TRBD1 (6 bases). The CDR3 extends over 13 amino acids. The V and J ends lost 6 bases and 7 bases respectively, with 12 bases between them.

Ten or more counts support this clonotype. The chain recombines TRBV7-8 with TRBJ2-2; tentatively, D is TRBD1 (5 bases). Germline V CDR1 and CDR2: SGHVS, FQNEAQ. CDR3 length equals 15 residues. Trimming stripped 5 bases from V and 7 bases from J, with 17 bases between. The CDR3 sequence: CASSPFDVGHGELFF. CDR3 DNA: TGTGCCAGCAGCCCCTTTGATGTCGGACACGGGGAGCTGTTTTTT.

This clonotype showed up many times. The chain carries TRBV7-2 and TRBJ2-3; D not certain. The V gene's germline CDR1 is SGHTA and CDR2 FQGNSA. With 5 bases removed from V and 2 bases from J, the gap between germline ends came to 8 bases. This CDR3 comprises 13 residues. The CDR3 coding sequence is TGTGCCAGCAGCCCTCTTTTCACAGATACGCAGTATTTT. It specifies CASSPLFTDTQYF.

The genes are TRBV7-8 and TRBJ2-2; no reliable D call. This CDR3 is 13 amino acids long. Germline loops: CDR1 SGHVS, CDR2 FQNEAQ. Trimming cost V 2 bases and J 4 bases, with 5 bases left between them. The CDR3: CASSLIITGELFF. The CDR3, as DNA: TGTGCCAGCAGCTTAATTATCACCGGGGAGCTGTTTTTT.

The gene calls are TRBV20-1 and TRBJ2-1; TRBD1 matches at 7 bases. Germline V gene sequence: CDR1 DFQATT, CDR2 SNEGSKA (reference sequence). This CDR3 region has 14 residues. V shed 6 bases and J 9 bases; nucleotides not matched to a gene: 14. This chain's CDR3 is CSATDRAADSEQFF. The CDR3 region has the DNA TGCAGTGCAACCGACAGGGCGGCGGACAGTGAGCAGTTCTTC.

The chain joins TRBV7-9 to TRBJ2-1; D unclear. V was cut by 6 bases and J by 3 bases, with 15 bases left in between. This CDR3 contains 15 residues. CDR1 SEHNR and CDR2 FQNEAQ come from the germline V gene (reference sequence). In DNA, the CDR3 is TGTGCCAGCAGTCCACGGGCCACCCTCTACAATGAGCAGTTCTTC. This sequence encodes CASSPRATLYNEQFF.

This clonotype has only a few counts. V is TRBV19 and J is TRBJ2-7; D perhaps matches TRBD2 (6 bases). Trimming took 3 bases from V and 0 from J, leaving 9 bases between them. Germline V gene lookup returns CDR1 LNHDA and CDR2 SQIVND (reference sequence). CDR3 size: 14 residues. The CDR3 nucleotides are TGTGCCAGTAGTATCCGGGGGAGCTCCTACGAGCAGTACTTC. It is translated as CASSIRGSSYEQYF.

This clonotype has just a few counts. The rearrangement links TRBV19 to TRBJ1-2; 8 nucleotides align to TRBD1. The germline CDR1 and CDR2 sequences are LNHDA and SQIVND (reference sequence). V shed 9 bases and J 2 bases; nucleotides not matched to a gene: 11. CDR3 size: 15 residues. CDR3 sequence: CASAPAQGGNYGYTF. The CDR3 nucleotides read TGTGCCAGCGCTCCCGCACAGGGGGGGAACTATGGCTACACCTTC.

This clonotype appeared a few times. CDR3 loop: CASSLAPSVVDTQYF. In nucleotides, the CDR3 is TGTGCCAGCAGCTTGGCCCCCTCTGTCGTGGATACGCAGTATTTT. The rearrangement links TRBV7-9 to TRBJ2-3; D is undetermined. The CDR3 is made up of 15 amino acids. Between the trimmed V and J ends, which lost 3 bases and 6 bases, there was a span of 16 bases. The V gene's germline CDR1 is SEHNR and CDR2 FQNEAQ (reference sequence).

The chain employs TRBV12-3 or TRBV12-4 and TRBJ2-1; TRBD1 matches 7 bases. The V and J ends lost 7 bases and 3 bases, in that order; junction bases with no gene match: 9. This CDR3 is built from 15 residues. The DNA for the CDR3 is TGTGCCAGCACCCCGACGGACAGGCTCTACAATGAGCAGTTCTTC. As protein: CASTPTDRLYNEQFF.

The CDR3 sequence is CASSPGVVEANYGYTF. DNA for the CDR3: TGTGCCAGCTCACCAGGGGTTGTGGAAGCTAACTATGGCTACACCTTC. This chain connects TRBV18 to TRBJ1-2; D ambiguous. V lost 2 bases and J 0 bases, leaving 13 bases between the germline ends. The CDR3 contains 16 residues. Per the germline V gene, CDR1 is KGHSH and CDR2 is LQKENI.

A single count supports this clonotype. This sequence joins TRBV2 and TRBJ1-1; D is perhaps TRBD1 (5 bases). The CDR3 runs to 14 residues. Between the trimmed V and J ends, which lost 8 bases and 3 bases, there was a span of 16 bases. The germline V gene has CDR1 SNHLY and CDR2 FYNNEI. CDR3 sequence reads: CASRRAGGDTEAFF. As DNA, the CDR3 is TGTGCCAGCCGGAGGGCCGGGGGTGACACTGAAGCTTTCTTT.

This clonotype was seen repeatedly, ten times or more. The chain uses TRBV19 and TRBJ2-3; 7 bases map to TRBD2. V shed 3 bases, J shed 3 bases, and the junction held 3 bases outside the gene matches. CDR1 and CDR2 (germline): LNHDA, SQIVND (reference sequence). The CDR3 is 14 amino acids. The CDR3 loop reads CASSISGGTDTQYF. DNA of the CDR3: TGTGCCAGTAGTATTTCGGGGGGTACAGATACGCAGTATTTT.

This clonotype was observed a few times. The CDR3 DNA reads as TGTGCCAGCAGTAGGGAAATCGGAGCTTTCTTT. As protein: CASSREIGAFF. This chain uses TRBV28 with TRBJ1-1; D remains ambiguous. The V gene's germline CDR1 is MDHEN and CDR2 SYDVKM. Trimming left V 5 bases short and J 10 bases short, with 11 bases between. The CDR3 spans 11 residues.

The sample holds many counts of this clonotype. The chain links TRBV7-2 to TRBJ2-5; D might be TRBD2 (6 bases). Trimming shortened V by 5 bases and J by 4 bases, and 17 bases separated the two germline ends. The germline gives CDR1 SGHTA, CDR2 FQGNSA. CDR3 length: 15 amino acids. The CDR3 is CASSPGVVVGETQYF. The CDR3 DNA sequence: TGTGCCAGCAGCCCGGGGGTGGTGGTAGGAGAGACCCAGTACTTC.

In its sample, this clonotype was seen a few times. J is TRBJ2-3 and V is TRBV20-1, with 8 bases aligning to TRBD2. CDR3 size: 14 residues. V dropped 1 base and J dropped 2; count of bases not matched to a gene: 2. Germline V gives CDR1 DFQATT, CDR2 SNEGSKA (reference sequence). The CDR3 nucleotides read TGCAGTGCTAGAGTTGGACTAGCCACAGATACGCAGTATTTT. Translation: CSARVGLATDTQYF.

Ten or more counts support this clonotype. The DNA for the CDR3 is TGTGCCAGCAGCGCGACCCAGGCTGGAAACACCATATATTTT. This translates into CASSATQAGNTIYF. The chain links TRBV12-3 or TRBV12-4 to TRBJ1-3; D is unresolved. CDR3 length: 14 amino acids. V was shortened by 6 bases and J by 2 bases, with 11 bases between the two germline ends.

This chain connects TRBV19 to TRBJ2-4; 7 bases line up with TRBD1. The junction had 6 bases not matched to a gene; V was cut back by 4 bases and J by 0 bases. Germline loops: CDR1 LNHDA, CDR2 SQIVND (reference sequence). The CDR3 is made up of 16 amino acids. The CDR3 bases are TGTGCCAGTAGTAAGGGACAGCTCCTAGCCAAAAACATTCAGTACTTC. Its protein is CASSKGQLLAKNIQYF.

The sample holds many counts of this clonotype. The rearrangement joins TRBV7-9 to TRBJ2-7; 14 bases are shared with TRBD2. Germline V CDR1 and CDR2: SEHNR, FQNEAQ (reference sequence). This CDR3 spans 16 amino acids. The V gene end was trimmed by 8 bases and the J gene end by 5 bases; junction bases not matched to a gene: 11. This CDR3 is CASGGRGTSGSDEQYF. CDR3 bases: TGTGCCAGCGGCGGGAGAGGGACTAGCGGGAGCGACGAGCAGTACTTC.

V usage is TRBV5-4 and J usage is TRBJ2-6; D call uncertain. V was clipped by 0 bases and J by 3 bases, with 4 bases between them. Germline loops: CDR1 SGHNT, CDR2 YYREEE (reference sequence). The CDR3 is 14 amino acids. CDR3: CASSLDRGANVLTF. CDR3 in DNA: TGTGCCAGCAGCTTGGATCGTGGGGCCAACGTCCTGACTTTC. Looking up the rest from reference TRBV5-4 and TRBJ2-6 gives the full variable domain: ETGVTQSPTHLIKTRGQQVTLRCSSQSGHNTVSWYQQALGQGPQFIFQYYREEENGRGNFPPRFSGLQFPNYSSELNVNALELDDSALYLCASSLDRGANVLTFGAGSRLTVL.

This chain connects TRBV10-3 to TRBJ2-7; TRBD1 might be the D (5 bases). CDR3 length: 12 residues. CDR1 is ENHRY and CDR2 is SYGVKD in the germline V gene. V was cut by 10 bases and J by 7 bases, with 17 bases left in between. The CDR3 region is CASRDTREEQYF. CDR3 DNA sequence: TGTGCCAGCAGAGATACCAGGGAAGAGCAGTACTTC.

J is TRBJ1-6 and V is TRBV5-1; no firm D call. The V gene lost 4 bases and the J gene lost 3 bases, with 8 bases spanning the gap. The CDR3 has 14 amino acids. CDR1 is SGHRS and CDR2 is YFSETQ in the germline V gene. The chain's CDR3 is CASSLAVYNSPLHF. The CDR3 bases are TGCGCCAGCAGCCTTGCAGTCTATAATTCACCCCTCCACTTT.